The sample holds a few counts of the clone carrying this TCR beta chain. The sample's time point: baseline pretreatment blood. This sample's treatment: 15 Gy SBRT to primary tumor, nephrectomy 4 weeks later. The data were obtained in a study of radiation and T cells in renal cell carcinoma. Profiled with immunoSEQ multiplex PCR; TCRdb holds only in-frame clones, not every one. This sample carries 50,000 to 75,000 clones, 65% to 80% of them seen once, and the ten largest clones take approximately 7%. V was cut by 3 bases and J by 8 bases, with 19 bases left in between. CDR1 and CDR2 (germline): SGHTA, FQGNSA. The CDR3 contains 15 residues.

This specimen was blood, taken from a patient whose treatment included radiotherapy and nephrectomy. The V call is TRBV7-2, the J call TRBJ1-2, with D maybe TRBD1 (5 bases). The sequence was obtained from a man in his 60s with renal cell carcinoma. The CDR3 is CASSFGPQEPKGYTF. The CDR3 region has the DNA TGTGCCAGCAGCTTCGGGCCACAGGAGCCTAAGGGCTACACCTTC.